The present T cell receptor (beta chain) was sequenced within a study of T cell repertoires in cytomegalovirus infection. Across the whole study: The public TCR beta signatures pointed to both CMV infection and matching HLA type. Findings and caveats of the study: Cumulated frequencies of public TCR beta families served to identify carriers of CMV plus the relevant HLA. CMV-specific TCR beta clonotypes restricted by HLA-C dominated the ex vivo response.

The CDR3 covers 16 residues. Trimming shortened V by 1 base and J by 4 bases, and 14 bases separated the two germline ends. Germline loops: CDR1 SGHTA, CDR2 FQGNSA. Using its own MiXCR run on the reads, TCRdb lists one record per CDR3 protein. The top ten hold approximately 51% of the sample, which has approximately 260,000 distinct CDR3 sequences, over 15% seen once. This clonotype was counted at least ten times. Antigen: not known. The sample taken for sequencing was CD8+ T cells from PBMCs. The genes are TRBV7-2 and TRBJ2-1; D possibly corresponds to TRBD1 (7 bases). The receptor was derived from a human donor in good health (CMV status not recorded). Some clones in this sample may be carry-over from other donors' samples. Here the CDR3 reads CASSLVPQGGYNEQFF. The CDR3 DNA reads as TGTGCCAGCAGCTTAGTTCCCCAGGGGGGATACAATGAGCAGTTCTTC.